This T cell receptor beta chain was observed in a study of control samples from healthy donors and cancer patients. The data were produced by immunoSEQ multiplex PCR, yet TCRdb's version contains in-frame clones alone and is incomplete. The data show roughly 100,000 clones, about 89% seen once. After removal of 0 bases from V and 4 bases from J, the junction contained 0 bases not matched to a gene. The germline gives CDR1 MGHRA, CDR2 YSYEKL. The CDR3 length is 14 residues. A single count supports this clone. The specimen sequenced was PBMCs. The origin of this receptor is a man between 60 and 75 years old with lung cancer. The V call is TRBV4-1, the J call TRBJ2-3; 8 bases fit TRBD2. The CDR3 region has the DNA TGCGCCAGCAGCCAAGAGCGGGAGGCAGATACGCAGTATTTT. Protein sequence: CASSQEREADTQYF.